This T cell receptor (beta chain) was sequenced during a study of PD-1 blockade in classical Hodgkin lymphoma. Study-level findings and limits: CD4+ TCR diversity climbed significantly by C4D1, unlike CD8+ TCR diversity. TCR diversity at baseline was reported to be reduced in newly diagnosed patients relative to healthy donors. Some patients began nivolumab under 1 year after ASCT. These patients were excluded from later analyses. Baseline diversity in complete responders resembled that of newly diagnosed patients.

CDR1 is DFQATT and CDR2 is SNEGSKA in the germline V gene (reference sequence). This CDR3 comprises 11 residues. V lost 2 bases to trimming and J lost 6 bases, with 8 bases between them. A word on this clone: What it binds is unknown.

Each of the patients experienced relapse following autologous stem cell transplantation, and their brentuximab vedotin exposure differed. The table came from immunoSEQ multiplex PCR; TCRdb's copy has only in-frame clones and leaves some out. Here the sample spans about 58,000 clones, approximately 90% being singletons. The source is a human donor with classical Hodgkin lymphoma. The source material was peripheral blood mononuclear cells (PBMCs), sampled before the second cycle of nivolumab. The chain carries TRBV20-1 and TRBJ2-7; no reliable D call. The CDR3 loop is CSARHSPEQYF. CDR3 coding DNA: TGCAGTGCTAGACATTCCCCCGAGCAGTACTTC.